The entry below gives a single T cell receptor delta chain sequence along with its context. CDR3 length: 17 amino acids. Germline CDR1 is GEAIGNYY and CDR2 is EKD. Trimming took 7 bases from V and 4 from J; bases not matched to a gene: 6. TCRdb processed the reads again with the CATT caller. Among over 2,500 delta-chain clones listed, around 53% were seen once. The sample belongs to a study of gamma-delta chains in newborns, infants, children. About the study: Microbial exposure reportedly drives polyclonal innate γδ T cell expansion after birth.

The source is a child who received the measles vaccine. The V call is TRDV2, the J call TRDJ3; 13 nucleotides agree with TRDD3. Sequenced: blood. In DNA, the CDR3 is TGTGCCTGCGTGGTACTGGGGGATACGTGGGACACCCGACAGATGTTTTTC. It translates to CACVVLGDTWDTRQMFF.